These 32 T cell receptor beta chains came from one sample sequenced in a study of blood T cell repertoires in COVID-19. Measured with immunoSEQ multiplex PCR; TCRdb has only the in-frame clones, and not every one. The sample yields some 290,000 clones, less than 90% seen once. Sequencing was done on a sample of peripheral blood. The source is a man in his sixties who had recovered from COVID-19.

CDR3 sequence (DNA): TGTGCCAGCAGCGGACCCAGGGGGCCGGCCTACGAGCAGTACTTC. As protein: CASSGPRGPAYEQYF. The chain combines TRBV13 with TRBJ2-7, with 8 bases aligning to TRBD1. The ends lost 5 bases at V and 2 bases at J; junction bases unmatched: 8. The CDR3 has 15 residues. Germline V gene data show CDR1 as PRHDT and CDR2 as FYEKMQ (reference sequence).

V is TRBV14 and J is TRBJ1-2; tentative D call: TRBD1 (5 bases). Per germline, CDR1 SGHDN and CDR2 FVKESK. The CDR3 length is 13 residues. V dropped 3 bases and J dropped 7 bases, with 12 bases sitting between them. CDR3 sequence reads: CASSQSRGTGYTF. CDR3 DNA sequence: TGTGCCAGCAGCCAGTCAAGGGGTACTGGCTACACCTTC.

CDR3 bases: TGTGCCAGCAGCCGCGCGGGGAGCTCTGGGGCCAACGTCCTGACTTTC. This codes for CASSRAGSSGANVLTF. The chain employs TRBV3-1 (or the pseudogene TRBV3-2) and TRBJ2-6; D is possibly TRBD2 (6 bases). CDR3 length: 16 residues. Germline CDR1 reads LGHDT; CDR2 reads YNNKEL (reference sequence). V lost 4 bases, J lost 0 bases, and 10 bases lay in between.

The rearrangement joins TRBV12-3 or TRBV12-4 to TRBJ1-4, with D maybe TRBD1 (6 bases). The germline V and J ends were trimmed by 3 bases and 7 bases, with 9 bases remaining between them. CDR3 length: 13 residues. CDR3 protein: CASSLQGLEKLFF. CDR3 DNA sequence: TGTGCCAGCAGTTTGCAGGGGCTTGAAAAACTGTTTTTT.

The V and J genes are TRBV4-1 and TRBJ1-3; TRBD1 might be the D (5 bases). Trimming left V 4 bases short and J 0 bases short, with 10 bases between. Germline V lookup: CDR1 MGHRA, CDR2 YSYEKL. This CDR3 spans 15 amino acids. The CDR3 DNA sequence: TGCGCCAGCAGCCTTGACAGTTTCTCTGGAAACACCATATATTTT. Translating it yields CASSLDSFSGNTIYF.

This rearrangement joins TRBV12-5 to TRBJ1-5, with D perhaps matching TRBD1 (6 bases). The CDR3 runs 17 residues. Trimming stripped 2 bases from V and 0 bases from J, with 14 bases between. Germline CDR1 LGHNT, CDR2 FRNRAP. In nucleotides, the CDR3 is TGTGCTAGTGGTTTGACCCTGACAGGTTATAGCAATCAGCCCCAGCATTTT. Protein sequence: CASGLTLTGYSNQPQHF.

This sequence joins TRBV19 and TRBJ1-6; maybe TRBD1 (5 bases). This CDR3 is 19 amino acids long. CDR1 LNHDA and CDR2 SQIVND come from the germline V gene (reference sequence). V lost 5 bases and J lost 8, with 28 bases in between. The CDR3 DNA follows: TGTGCCAGTAGTCCTCTGACTCCGCAGGGTCATCAAGGGGATTCACCCCTCCACTTT. Its protein product is CASSPLTPQGHQGDSPLHF.

V gene TRBV6-4 combines with J gene TRBJ2-3, with D possibly matching TRBD2 (7 bases). The V end lost 0 bases, the J end lost 1 base, and 11 bases lay between the germline ends. The CDR3 has 16 amino acids. The germline CDR1 and CDR2 sequences are MRHNA and SNTAGT. The CDR3 nucleotides read TGTGCCAGCAGTGACTCGTGGGGGGGCGGCACAGATACGCAGTATTTT. Its protein product is CASSDSWGGGTDTQYF.

The chain couples TRBV7-2 to TRBJ1-3, with D possibly TRBD1 on 6 matching bases. The CDR3 loop spans 11 amino acids. Trimming removed 2 bases from V and 14 bases from J, with 10 bases in between. Germline-derived CDR1 and CDR2 are SGHTA and FQGNSA. This chain's CDR3 is CASSLRDNVYF. CDR3 DNA sequence: TGTGCCAGCAGCTTACGGGACAACGTATATTTT.

This chain links TRBV27 with TRBJ1-5; TRBD1 might be the D (5 bases). Trimming left V 6 bases short and J 0 bases short, with 9 bases between. In germline, CDR1 is MNHEY, CDR2 SMNVEV (reference sequence). The CDR3 has 14 amino acids. The CDR3 nucleotides read TGTGCCAGCAGCAAGACAGATAGCAATCAGCCCCAGCATTTT. As protein: CASSKTDSNQPQHF.

This clone was observed a single time. This chain joins TRBV28 and TRBJ2-7; the D is unclear. V was cut by 2 bases and J by 2 bases, with 10 bases left in between. The CDR3 extends over 14 amino acids. Germline CDR1 reads MDHEN; CDR2 reads SYDVKM. CDR3 region: CASSLVRNTYEQYF. In DNA, the CDR3 is TGTGCCAGCAGTTTAGTCAGGAACACCTACGAGCAGTACTTC. Combining the CDR3 with reference TRBV28 and TRBJ2-7 gives the whole variable domain DVKVTQSSRYLVKRTGEKVFLECVQDMDHENMFWYRQDPGLGLRLIYFSYDVKMKEKGDIPEGYSVSREKKERFSLILESASTNQTSMYLCASSLVRNTYEQYFGPGTRLTVT.

The chain carries TRBV24-1 and TRBJ2-5, with 8 positions matching TRBD1. The CDR3 consists of 16 residues. The germline V gene has CDR1 KGHDR and CDR2 SFDVKD. The ends lost 4 bases at V and 4 bases at J; junction bases unmatched: 10. CDR3 amino acids: CATSDARTGSRETQYF. The CDR3, as DNA: TGTGCCACCAGTGACGCAAGGACAGGGTCTAGAGAGACCCAGTACTTC.

V is TRBV2 and J is TRBJ2-1; 11 bases match TRBD2. The CDR3 spans 16 residues. After removal of 5 bases from V and 9 bases from J, the junction contained 12 bases not matched to a gene. CDR1 SNHLY and CDR2 FYNNEI come from the germline V gene. Written as DNA, the CDR3 is TGTGCCAGCAGTAATAGCGGGGGGGCCACTGGAGGTGAGCAGTTCTTC. Protein sequence: CASSNSGGATGGEQFF.

The V call is TRBV6-5, the J call TRBJ1-2; D uncertain. This CDR3 comprises 15 residues. Trimming pared 0 bases from V and 2 bases from J, leaving 10 bases between. The germline CDR1 and CDR2 sequences are MNHEY and SVGAGI. The CDR3: CASSYSRGYNYGYTF. The DNA for the CDR3 is TGTGCCAGCAGTTACTCCCGGGGATACAACTATGGCTACACCTTC.

CDR3 in DNA: TGTGCCAGCAGTGAGCGGGGGCAGAATAATTCACCCCTCCACTTT. Residues: CASSERGQNNSPLHF. The genes are TRBV25-1 and TRBJ1-6, with a weak D call TRBD1 (6 bases). Germline CDR1 MGHDK, CDR2 SYGVNS. The length of the CDR3 is 15 residues. Trimming removed 3 bases from V and 5 bases from J, with 11 bases in between.

The chain uses TRBV7-9 and TRBJ2-2; D unclear. CDR1 is SEHNR, CDR2 FQNEAQ, per germline (reference sequence). The CDR3 spans 12 residues. V lost 7 bases, J lost 6 bases, and 9 bases lay in between. The DNA for the CDR3 is TGTGCCAGCACTCGGGTCTCCGGGGAGCTGTTTTTT. Residues: CASTRVSGELFF.

The V call is TRBV5-1, the J call TRBJ1-1; D perhaps matches TRBD1 (6 bases). V was pared by 4 bases and J by 6 bases, with 13 bases between. CDR1 SGHRS and CDR2 YFSETQ come from the germline V gene. The CDR3 length is 13 residues. In DNA form, the CDR3 reads TGCGCCAGCAGCCCAACAGGGTTAGCTGAAGCTTTCTTT. Protein product: CASSPTGLAEAFF.

The genes are TRBV30 and TRBJ1-3, with 7 bases aligning to TRBD1. The CDR3 covers 15 residues. V was clipped by 0 bases and J by 3 bases; unmatched bases: 5. The germline V gene has CDR1 GTSNPN and CDR2 SVGIG (reference sequence). The CDR3 spells CAWSVNRGRGNTIYF. In nucleotides, the CDR3 is TGTGCCTGGAGTGTAAACAGGGGACGTGGAAACACCATATATTTT.

The rearrangement joins TRBV3-1 (or the pseudogene TRBV3-2) to TRBJ2-4, with TRBD1 matching over 7 bases. The CDR3 is 14 residues long. The J segment lost 4 bases and the V segment lost 1 base, leaving 1 base of the junction unmatched. Germline V CDR1 and CDR2: LGHDT, YNNKEL (reference sequence). CDR3 sequence: CASSQAGQKNIQYF. CDR3 in DNA: TGTGCCAGCAGCCAAGCGGGACAGAAAAACATTCAGTACTTC.

CDR3 bases: TGTGCCAGCAGTTCAAGCGGGAAACAGGCAGATACGCAGTATTTT. Translated, it gives CASSSSGKQADTQYF. The chain has TRBV9 and TRBJ2-3, with 7 bases lining up with TRBD2. Germline loops: CDR1 SGDLS, CDR2 YYNGEE. V dropped 5 bases and J dropped 4; count of bases not matched to a gene: 10. This CDR3 is 15 amino acids long. Filled out from reference TRBV9 and TRBJ2-3, the complete variable domain reads DSGVTQTPKHLITATGQRVTLRCSPRSGDLSVYWYQQSLDQGLQFLIQYYNGEERAKGNILERFSAQQFPDLHSELNLSSLELGDSALYFCASSSSGKQADTQYFGPGTRLTVL.

V gene TRBV5-6 combines with J gene TRBJ1-6, with TRBD1 as a possible D gene (5 bases). With 1 base removed from V and 8 bases from J, the gap between germline ends came to 13 bases. Germline CDR1 and CDR2: SGHDT and YYEEEE. This CDR3 spans 15 amino acids. In DNA form, the CDR3 reads TGTGCCAGCAGCTTGCGGGGGTTTAAGGATTCACCCCTCCACTTT. Amino acids: CASSLRGFKDSPLHF. Looking up the rest from reference TRBV5-6 and TRBJ1-6 gives the full variable domain: DAGVTQSPTHLIKTRGQQVTLRCSPKSGHDTVSWYQQALGQGPQFIFQYYEEEERQRGNFPDRFSGHQFPNYSSELNVNALLLGDSALYLCASSLRGFKDSPLHFGNGTRLTVT.

The chain has TRBV24-1 and TRBJ2-1; 8 nucleotides align to TRBD1. Trimming took 12 bases from V and 9 from J; bases not matched to a gene: 12. The CDR3 extends over 13 amino acids. Germline V gives CDR1 KGHDR, CDR2 SFDVKD. The CDR3 is CAVQRQGSGEQFF. The CDR3 DNA sequence: TGTGCCGTCCAGCGACAGGGGTCAGGTGAGCAGTTCTTC.

This clone occurred once. This rearrangement joins TRBV11-3 to TRBJ2-1; TRBD2 matches at 10 bases. The CDR3 has 16 amino acids. V lost 5 bases, J lost 7 bases, and 11 bases stayed unmatched. Germline V gene lookup returns CDR1 SGHNT and CDR2 YENEEA. The CDR3 loop reads CASSEAPSGSWNEQFF. The CDR3 nucleotides are TGTGCCAGCAGCGAAGCCCCTAGCGGGAGTTGGAATGAGCAGTTCTTC.

The gene calls are TRBV5-8 and TRBJ1-4; 8 positions agree with TRBD1. Trimming took 3 bases from V and 7 from J; bases not matched to a gene: 5. Germline V gene sequence: CDR1 SGHTS, CDR2 YDEGEE. The length of the CDR3 is 14 residues. CDR3 nucleotide sequence: TGTGCCAGCAGCTCAGGGGGCTGGAGTGAAAAACTGTTTTTT. Translation gives CASSSGGWSEKLFF. Complete variable domain (other parts from reference TRBV5-8 and TRBJ1-4): EAGVTQSPTHLIKTRGQQATLRCSPISGHTSVYWYQQALGLGLQFLLWYDEGEERNRGNFPPRFSGRQFPNYSSELNVNALELEDSALYLCASSSGGWSEKLFFGSGTQLSVL.

This clone appeared a single time. The rearrangement links TRBV5-4 to TRBJ2-7; 7 nucleotides agree with TRBD1. The germline gives CDR1 SGHNT, CDR2 YYREEE (reference sequence). The CDR3 spans 14 residues. V lost 0 bases, J lost 5 bases, and 5 bases stayed unmatched. The DNA for the CDR3 is TGTGCCAGCAGCTTGGGGTGGGACAGCCACGAGCAGTACTTC. Its translation: CASSLGWDSHEQYF. Together with reference TRBV5-4 and TRBJ2-7, the CDR3 gives the full variable domain: ETGVTQSPTHLIKTRGQQVTLRCSSQSGHNTVSWYQQALGQGPQFIFQYYREEENGRGNFPPRFSGLQFPNYSSELNVNALELDDSALYLCASSLGWDSHEQYFGPGTRLTVT.

The chain employs TRBV19 and TRBJ1-2; no reliable D call. Trimming removed 5 bases from V and 2 bases from J, with 9 bases in between. This CDR3 spans 13 amino acids. In germline, CDR1 is LNHDA, CDR2 SQIVND (reference sequence). The CDR3 DNA sequence: TGTGCCAGTAGTGTAATCCTGAACTATGGCTACACCTTC. Translation gives CASSVILNYGYTF.

About this clone itself: The identical CDR3 is also encoded by other nucleotide sequences in the sample. The chain is built from TRBV18 and TRBJ1-5; 8 bases fit TRBD1. With 1 base clipped from V and 4 bases from J, the junction kept 0 bases outside the gene matches. Germline loops: CDR1 KGHSH, CDR2 LQKENI. This CDR3 region has 14 residues. In nucleotides, the CDR3 is TGTGCCAGCTCACCACGACAGGGGAATCAGCCCCAGCATTTT. Translating it yields CASSPRQGNQPQHF.

The chain links TRBV2 to TRBJ1-2, with a possible D match to TRBD1 (5 bases). The germline gives CDR1 SNHLY, CDR2 FYNNEI. CDR3 length equals 15 residues. V shed 6 bases and J shed 4 bases, with 18 bases lying between them. The CDR3 DNA follows: TGTGCCAGCAGCGCCCCCCCCGGGGGTAGCTATGGCTACACCTTC. Translated, it gives CASSAPPGGSYGYTF.

Details on this clone: Other DNA sequences in the sample encode the same CDR3. The rearrangement links TRBV6-5 to TRBJ1-2, with 12 bases that match TRBD1. Germline V gene lookup returns CDR1 MNHEY and CDR2 SVGAGI. J was trimmed by 7 bases and V by 2 bases; bases with no gene match: 2. The CDR3 consists of 14 residues. The CDR3 is CASSYTGQGAGYTF. CDR3 coding DNA: TGTGCCAGCAGTTACACGGGACAGGGGGCTGGCTACACCTTC.

V and J are TRBV19 and TRBJ1-2; TRBD1 matches 10 bases. The CDR3 loop spans 16 amino acids. With 4 bases clipped from V and 4 bases from J, the junction kept 9 bases outside the gene matches. CDR1 and CDR2 (germline): LNHDA, SQIVND (reference sequence). In DNA, the CDR3 is TGTGCCAGTAGTACAAAAGACAGGGGGCCTGTCTATGGCTACACCTTC. It yields the protein CASSTKDRGPVYGYTF.

This clone came up once. The chain uses TRBV21-1 and TRBJ2-7; TRBD1, as called in the table, went unchecked against the DNA. TRBV21-1 is a listed pseudogene. This CDR3 contains 17 residues. The CDR3 sequence is CASWGKTAGTGGYEQYF. The CDR3 DNA reads as TGTGCCAGCTGGGGTAAAACCGCCGGGACAGGGGGCTACGAGCAGTACTTC.

The chain recombines TRBV9 with TRBJ2-5; 9 bases match TRBD1. This CDR3 has 14 residues. Trimming at V came to 4 bases and at J to 5 bases, leaving 6 bases not matched to a gene. The germline V gene has CDR1 SGDLS and CDR2 YYNGEE. The CDR3 protein is CASSPGQGRETQYF. For the CDR3, the DNA is TGTGCCAGCAGCCCAGGACAGGGGAGGGAGACCCAGTACTTC.